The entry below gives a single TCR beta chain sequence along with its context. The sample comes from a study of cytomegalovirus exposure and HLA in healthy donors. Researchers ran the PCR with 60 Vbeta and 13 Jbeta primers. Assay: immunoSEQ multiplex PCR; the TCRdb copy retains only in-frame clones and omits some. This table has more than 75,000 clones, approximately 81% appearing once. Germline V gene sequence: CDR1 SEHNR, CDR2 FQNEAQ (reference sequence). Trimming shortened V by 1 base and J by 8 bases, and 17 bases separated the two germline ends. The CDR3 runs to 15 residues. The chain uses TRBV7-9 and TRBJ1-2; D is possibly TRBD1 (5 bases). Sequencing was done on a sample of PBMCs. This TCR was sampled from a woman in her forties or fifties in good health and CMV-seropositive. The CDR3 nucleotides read TGTGCCAGCAGCTTAGGGCAGGGCCCCACTCGGGGCTACACCTTC. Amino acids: CASSLGQGPTRGYTF.